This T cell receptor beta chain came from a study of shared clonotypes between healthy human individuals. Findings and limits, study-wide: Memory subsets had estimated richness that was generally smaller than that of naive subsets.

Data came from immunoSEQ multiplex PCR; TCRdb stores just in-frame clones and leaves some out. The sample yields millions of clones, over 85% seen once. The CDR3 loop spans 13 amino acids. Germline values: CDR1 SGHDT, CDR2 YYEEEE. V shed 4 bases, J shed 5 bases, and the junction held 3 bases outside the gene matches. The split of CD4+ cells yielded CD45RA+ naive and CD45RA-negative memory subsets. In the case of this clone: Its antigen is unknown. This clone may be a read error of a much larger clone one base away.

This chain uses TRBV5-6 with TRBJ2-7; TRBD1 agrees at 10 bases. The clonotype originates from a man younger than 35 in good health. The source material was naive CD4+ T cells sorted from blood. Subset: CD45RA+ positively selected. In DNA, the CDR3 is TGTGCCAGCAGCCGGGACAGGGGACACGAGCAGTACTTC. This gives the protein CASSRDRGHEQYF.